The clone carrying this T cell receptor beta chain showed up many times. Its antigen is currently unknown. Other nucleotide sequences in the sample specify the same CDR3. Germline CDR1 and CDR2: LGHDT and YNNKEL (reference sequence). V was clipped by 3 bases and J by 2 bases; unmatched bases: 11. The CDR3 length is 17 residues. The data were taken from a study of metastatic and nonmetastatic thyroid tumors. Study information: From malignant and benign thyroid patients, repertoires in blood and in tumor or nodule tissue were compared.

In the authors' methods: Building a distant-metastasis classifier for papillary thyroid cancer drew on CDR3 differences across clinicopathological groups. TCRdb re-called the PCR reads via MiXCR. Clone size and V and J calls follow TCRdb, not the original study. The data contain around 37,000 clones, less than 25% of them singletons. No patient received treatment before thyroid surgery. Whole-study findings and limits: Compared with benign nodules, malignant thyroid tumors were reported to have significantly higher TCR beta diversity in both blood and tumor.

The sample comprised blood. The gene calls are TRBV3-1 and TRBJ2-5, with 8 bases that match TRBD2. The origin of this receptor is a female donor with papillary thyroid cancer or a benign thyroid nodule (not recorded which). Some clones in this sample may be carry-over from other donors' samples. This CDR3 is CASSQFIGLAAQETQYF. The CDR3 DNA reads TGTGCCAGCAGCCAGTTTATAGGACTAGCTGCTCAAGAGACCCAGTACTTC.